The sample holds a few counts of the clone carrying this T cell receptor (beta chain). What it binds is unknown. The record originates from a study of shared clonotypes between healthy human individuals. The study, taken as a whole, reports: All-four-donor shared clonotypes had higher generation probabilities than non-shared clonotypes did. Deeper or shallower sequencing was expected to change how clonotypes are shared among donors.

The ends were cut back, 4 bases at V and 3 bases at J, with 10 bases in the middle. The CDR3 contains 13 residues. Per the germline V gene, CDR1 is SGHRS and CDR2 is YFSETQ. For each subset, genomic DNA was distributed in equal portions over several immunoSEQ plates. The table came from immunoSEQ multiplex PCR; TCRdb's copy has only in-frame clones and leaves some out. The table lists about 960,000 clones, about 80% of them singletons. The sequencing input was memory CD4+ T cells sorted from blood. The subset denotes: CD45RA-negative fraction. This clonotype was sampled from a man aged 18 to 29 in good health. The chain recombines TRBV5-1 with TRBJ1-2; D not resolved. The CDR3 region has the DNA TGCGCCAGCAGCGCGCGGGGTGACTATGGCTACACCTTC. It specifies CASSARGDYGYTF.